Reported below is one T cell receptor beta chain. Under the authors' procedure: The assay estimated nucleated cells by amplifying reference gene primers. This table comes from immunoSEQ multiplex PCR, and its TCRdb copy is limited to in-frame clones, with some not included. That table is the source of V, J and clone size, and D and trimming were worked out from the DNA. This sample has roughly 100,000 clones, with roughly 80% found just once. The data are from a study of blood T cell repertoires in COVID-19. For the study at large: Samples taken during acute and convalescent COVID-19 were collected in the United States, Italy and Spain. From T cells, B-cell-depleted T cells, or PBMCs came the material, which was cDNA or gDNA.

The V gene end was trimmed by 0 bases and the J gene end by 4 bases; junction bases not matched to a gene: 4. In germline, CDR1 is SGHNT, CDR2 YYREEE (reference sequence). This CDR3 comprises 15 residues. The TCR comes from a human donor in a cohort sampled during active COVID-19. Material: peripheral blood. The V call is TRBV5-4, the J call TRBJ2-7, with 10 positions matching TRBD1. The CDR3 sequence: CASSLGGQGNYEQYF. CDR3 DNA sequence: TGTGCCAGCAGCTTGGGGGGACAGGGGAATTACGAGCAGTACTTC.